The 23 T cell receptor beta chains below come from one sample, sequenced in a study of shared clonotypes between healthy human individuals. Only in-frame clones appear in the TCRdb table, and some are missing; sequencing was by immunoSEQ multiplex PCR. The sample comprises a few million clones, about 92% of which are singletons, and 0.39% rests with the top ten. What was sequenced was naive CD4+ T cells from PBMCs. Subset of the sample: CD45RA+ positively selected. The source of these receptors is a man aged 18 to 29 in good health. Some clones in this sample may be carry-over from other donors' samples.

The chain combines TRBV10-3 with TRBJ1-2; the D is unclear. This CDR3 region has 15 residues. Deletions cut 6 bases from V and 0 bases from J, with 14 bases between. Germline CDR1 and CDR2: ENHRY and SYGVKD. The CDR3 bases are TGTGCCATCAGCGGGTATCGGGAAGCTAACTATGGCTACACCTTC. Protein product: CAISGYREANYGYTF.

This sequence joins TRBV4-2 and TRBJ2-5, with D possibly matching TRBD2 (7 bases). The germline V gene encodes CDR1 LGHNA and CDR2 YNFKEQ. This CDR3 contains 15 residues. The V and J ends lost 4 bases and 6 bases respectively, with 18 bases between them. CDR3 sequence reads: CASSPDQGGGKTQYF. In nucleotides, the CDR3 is TGTGCCAGCAGCCCGGACCAGGGAGGGGGGAAGACCCAGTACTTC.

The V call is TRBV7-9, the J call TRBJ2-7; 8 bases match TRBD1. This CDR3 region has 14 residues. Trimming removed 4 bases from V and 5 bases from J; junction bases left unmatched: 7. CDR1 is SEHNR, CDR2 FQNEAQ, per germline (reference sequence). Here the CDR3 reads CASSSRTGSHEQYF. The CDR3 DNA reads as TGTGCCAGCAGCTCCAGGACAGGGTCCCACGAGCAGTACTTC.

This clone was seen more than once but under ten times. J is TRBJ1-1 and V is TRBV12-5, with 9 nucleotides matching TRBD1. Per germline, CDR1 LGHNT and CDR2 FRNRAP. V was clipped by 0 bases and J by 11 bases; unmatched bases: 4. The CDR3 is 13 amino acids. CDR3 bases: TGTGCTAGTGGTTTGGTACCGGGGACAGGGGCTTTCTTT. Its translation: CASGLVPGTGAFF.

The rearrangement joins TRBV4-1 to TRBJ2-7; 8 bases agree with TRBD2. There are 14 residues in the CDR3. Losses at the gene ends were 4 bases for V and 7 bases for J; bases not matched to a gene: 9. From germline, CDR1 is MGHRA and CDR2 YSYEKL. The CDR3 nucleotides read TGCGCCAGCAGCCTTAGCGGGATGGGAGGGGAGCAGTACTTC. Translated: CASSLSGMGGEQYF.

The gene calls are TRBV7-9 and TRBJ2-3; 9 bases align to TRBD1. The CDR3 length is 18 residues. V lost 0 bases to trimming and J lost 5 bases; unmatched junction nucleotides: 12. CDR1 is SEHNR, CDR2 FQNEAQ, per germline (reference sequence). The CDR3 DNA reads TGTGCCAGCAGCTTAGCGTACGGGACAGGGACGAGAGTAGATACGCAGTATTTT. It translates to CASSLAYGTGTRVDTQYF. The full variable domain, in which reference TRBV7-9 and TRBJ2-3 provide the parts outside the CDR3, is DTGVSQNPRHKITKRGQNVTFRCDPISEHNRLYWYRQTLGQGPEFLTYFQNEAQLEKSRLLSDRFSAERPKGSFSTLEIQRTEQGDSAMYLCASSLAYGTGTRVDTQYFGPGTRLTVL.

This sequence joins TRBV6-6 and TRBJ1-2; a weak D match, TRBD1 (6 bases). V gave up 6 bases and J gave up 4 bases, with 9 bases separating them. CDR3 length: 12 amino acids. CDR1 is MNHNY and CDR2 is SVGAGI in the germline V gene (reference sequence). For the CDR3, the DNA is TGTGCCAGCAGACCACAGGGCTATGGCTACACCTTC. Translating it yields CASRPQGYGYTF.

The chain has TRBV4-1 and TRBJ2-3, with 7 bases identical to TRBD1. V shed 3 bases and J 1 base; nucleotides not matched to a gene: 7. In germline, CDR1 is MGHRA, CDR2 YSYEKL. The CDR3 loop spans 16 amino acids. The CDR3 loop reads CASSQQGGAGTDTQYF. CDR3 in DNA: TGCGCCAGCAGCCAGCAAGGGGGCGCGGGCACAGATACGCAGTATTTT.

Written as DNA, the CDR3 is TGTGCCAGCACCTCTTTCGCGGGGACTTATGGCTACACCTTC. This sequence encodes CASTSFAGTYGYTF. J is TRBJ1-2 and V is TRBV28, with TRBD1 as a possible D gene (5 bases). Germline V CDR1 and CDR2: MDHEN, SYDVKM. The CDR3 contains 14 residues. V was clipped by 7 bases and J by 5 bases, with 17 bases between them.

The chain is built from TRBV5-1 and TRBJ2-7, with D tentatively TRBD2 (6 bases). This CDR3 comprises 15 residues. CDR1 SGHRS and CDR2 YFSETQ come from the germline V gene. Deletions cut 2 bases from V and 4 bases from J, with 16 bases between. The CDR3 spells CASSFNVGGNYEQYF. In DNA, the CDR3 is TGCGCCAGCAGCTTTAACGTTGGGGGGAATTACGAGCAGTACTTC.

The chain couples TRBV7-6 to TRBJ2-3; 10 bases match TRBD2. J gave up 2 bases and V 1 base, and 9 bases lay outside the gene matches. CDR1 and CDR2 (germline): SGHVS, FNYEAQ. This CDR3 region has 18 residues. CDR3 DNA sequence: TGTGCCAGCAGCTTAGTGGCTAGCGGGAGAGGAACCACAGATACGCAGTATTTT. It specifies CASSLVASGRGTTDTQYF.

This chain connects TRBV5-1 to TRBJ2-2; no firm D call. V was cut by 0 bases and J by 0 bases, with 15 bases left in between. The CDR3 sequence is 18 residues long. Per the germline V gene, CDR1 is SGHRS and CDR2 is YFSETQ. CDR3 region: CASSLGLSVAPNTGELFF. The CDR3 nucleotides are TGCGCCAGCAGCTTGGGTCTTAGTGTAGCCCCGAACACCGGGGAGCTGTTTTTT.

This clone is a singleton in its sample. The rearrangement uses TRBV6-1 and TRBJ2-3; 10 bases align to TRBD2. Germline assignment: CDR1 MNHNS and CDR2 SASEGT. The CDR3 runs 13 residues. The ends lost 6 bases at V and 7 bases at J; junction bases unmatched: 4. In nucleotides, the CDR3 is TGTGCCAGCAGCCCTAGCGGGAGTTATACGCAGTATTTT. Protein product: CASSPSGSYTQYF.

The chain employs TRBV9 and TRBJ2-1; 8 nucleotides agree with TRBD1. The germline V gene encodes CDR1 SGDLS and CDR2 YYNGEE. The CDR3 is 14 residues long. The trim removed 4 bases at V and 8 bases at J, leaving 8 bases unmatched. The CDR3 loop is CASSPWTGRDEQFF. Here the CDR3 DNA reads TGTGCCAGCAGCCCTTGGACAGGGCGGGATGAGCAGTTCTTC.

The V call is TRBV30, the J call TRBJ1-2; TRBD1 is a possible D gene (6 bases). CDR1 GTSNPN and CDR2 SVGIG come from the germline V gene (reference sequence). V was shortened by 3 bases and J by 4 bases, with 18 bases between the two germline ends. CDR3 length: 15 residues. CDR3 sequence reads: CAWRGPSGVIYGYTF. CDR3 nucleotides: TGTGCCTGGAGAGGCCCGTCAGGGGTTATCTATGGCTACACCTTC.

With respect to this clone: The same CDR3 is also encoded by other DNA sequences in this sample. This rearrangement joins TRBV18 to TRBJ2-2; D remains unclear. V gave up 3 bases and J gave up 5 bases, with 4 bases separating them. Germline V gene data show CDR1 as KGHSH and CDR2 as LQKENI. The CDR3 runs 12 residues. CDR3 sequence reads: CASSPRTGELFF. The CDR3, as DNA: TGTGCCAGCTCACCTCGTACCGGGGAGCTGTTTTTT.

CDR3 loop: CSVPNRGSGANVLTF. CDR3 DNA sequence: TGCAGCGTCCCCAACCGAGGCTCTGGGGCCAACGTCCTGACTTTC. The chain carries TRBV29-1 and TRBJ2-6; D unclear. The germline CDR1 and CDR2 sequences are SQVTM and ANQGSEA. There are 15 residues in the CDR3. V dropped 6 bases and J dropped 0 bases, with 12 bases sitting between them.

CDR3 sequence reads: CASRGSVSEKLFF. DNA for the CDR3: TGCGCCAGCCGAGGCAGCGTGAGTGAAAAACTGTTTTTT. The chain recombines TRBV5-1 with TRBJ1-4; D is undetermined. The V end lost 7 bases, the J end lost 7 bases, and 14 bases lay between the germline ends. The germline CDR1 and CDR2 sequences are SGHRS and YFSETQ. There are 13 residues in the CDR3.

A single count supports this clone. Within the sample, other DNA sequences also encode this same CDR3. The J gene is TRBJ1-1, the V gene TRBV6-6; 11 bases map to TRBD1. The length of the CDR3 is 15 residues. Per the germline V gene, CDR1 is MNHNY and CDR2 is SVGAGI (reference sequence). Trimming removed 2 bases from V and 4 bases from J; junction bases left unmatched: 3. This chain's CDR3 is CASSYGTGGGTEAFF. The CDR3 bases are TGTGCCAGCAGTTACGGGACAGGGGGGGGCACTGAAGCTTTCTTT.

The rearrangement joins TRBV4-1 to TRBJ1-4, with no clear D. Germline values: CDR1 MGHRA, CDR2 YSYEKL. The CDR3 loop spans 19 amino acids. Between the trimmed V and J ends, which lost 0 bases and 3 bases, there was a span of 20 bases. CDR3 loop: CASSQDVGREAAANEKLFF. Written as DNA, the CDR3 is TGCGCCAGCAGCCAAGATGTCGGACGGGAGGCGGCGGCTAATGAAAAACTGTTTTTT.

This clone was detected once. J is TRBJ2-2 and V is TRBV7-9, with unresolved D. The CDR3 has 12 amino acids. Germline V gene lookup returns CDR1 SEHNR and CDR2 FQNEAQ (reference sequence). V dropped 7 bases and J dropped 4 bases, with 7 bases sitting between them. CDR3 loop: CASTLSTGELFF. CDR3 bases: TGTGCCAGCACCCTTTCCACCGGGGAGCTGTTTTTT.

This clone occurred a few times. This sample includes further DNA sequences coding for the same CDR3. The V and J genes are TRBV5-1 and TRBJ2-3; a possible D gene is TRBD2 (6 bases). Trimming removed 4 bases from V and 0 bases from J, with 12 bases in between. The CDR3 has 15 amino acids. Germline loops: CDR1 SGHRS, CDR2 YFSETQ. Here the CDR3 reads CASSPLSGSTDTQYF. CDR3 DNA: TGCGCCAGCAGCCCCCTCAGCGGGAGCACAGATACGCAGTATTTT.

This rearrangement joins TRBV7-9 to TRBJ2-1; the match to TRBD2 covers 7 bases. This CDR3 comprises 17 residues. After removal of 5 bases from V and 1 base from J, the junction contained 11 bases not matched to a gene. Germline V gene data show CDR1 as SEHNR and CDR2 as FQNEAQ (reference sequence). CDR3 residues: CASSTLTGRESYNEQFF. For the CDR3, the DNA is TGTGCCAGCAGCACACTGACCGGGCGGGAGTCCTACAATGAGCAGTTCTTC.